This T cell receptor (beta chain) originates from a study of preoperative IRX-2 immunotherapy in early breast cancer. Noted treatment: preoperative locoregional IRX-2 cytokine immunotherapy. Samples came from a phase Ib trial of preoperative locoregional IRX-2 cytokine immunotherapy. The V gene's germline CDR1 is MGHDK and CDR2 SYGVNS. The V and J ends lost 7 bases and 10 bases respectively, with 24 bases between them. CDR3 length equals 15 residues. Some clones are missing from TCRdb's copy, which holds only in-frame ones; the method was immunoSEQ multiplex PCR. The sample records 20,000 to 25,000 clones, about 95% being singletons.

J is TRBJ2-3 and V is TRBV25-1, with D maybe TRBD2 (6 bases). The sample was tumor tissue, taken after IRX-2 immunotherapy. The receptor was isolated from a human donor with breast cancer. CDR3 in DNA: TGTGCCAGCATCTTAGTGGGACTCCGATGGTTGGCGCAGTATTTT. Its translation: CASILVGLRWLAQYF.